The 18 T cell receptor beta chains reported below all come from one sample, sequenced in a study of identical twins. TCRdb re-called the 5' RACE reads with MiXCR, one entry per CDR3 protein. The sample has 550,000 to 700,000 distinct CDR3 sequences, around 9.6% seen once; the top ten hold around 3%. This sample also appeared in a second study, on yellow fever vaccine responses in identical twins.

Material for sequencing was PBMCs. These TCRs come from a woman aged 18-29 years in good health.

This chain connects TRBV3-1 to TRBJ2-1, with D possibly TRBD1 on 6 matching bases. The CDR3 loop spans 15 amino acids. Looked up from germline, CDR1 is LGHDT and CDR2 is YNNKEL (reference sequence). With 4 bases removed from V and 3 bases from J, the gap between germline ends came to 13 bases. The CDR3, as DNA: TGTGCCAGCAGCCTTGGACAGTCCCGCTACAATGAGCAGTTCTTC. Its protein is CASSLGQSRYNEQFF.

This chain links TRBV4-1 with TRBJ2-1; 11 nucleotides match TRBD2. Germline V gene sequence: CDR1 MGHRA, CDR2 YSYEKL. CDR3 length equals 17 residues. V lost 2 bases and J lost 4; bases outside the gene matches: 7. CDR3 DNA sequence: TGCGCCAGCAGCCAACCTGTAGCGGGAGGGGTTTACAATGAGCAGTTCTTC. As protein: CASSQPVAGGVYNEQFF.

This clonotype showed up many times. The CDR3 DNA sequence: TGTGCCACCAGTGATTTGGGACAGGGCTCCTACAATGAGCAGTTCTTC. It encodes CATSDLGQGSYNEQFF. The chain couples TRBV24-1 to TRBJ2-1; 8 bases line up with TRBD1. Trimming removed 0 bases from V and 0 bases from J; junction bases left unmatched: 0. The CDR3 contains 16 residues. Germline values: CDR1 KGHDR, CDR2 SFDVKD.

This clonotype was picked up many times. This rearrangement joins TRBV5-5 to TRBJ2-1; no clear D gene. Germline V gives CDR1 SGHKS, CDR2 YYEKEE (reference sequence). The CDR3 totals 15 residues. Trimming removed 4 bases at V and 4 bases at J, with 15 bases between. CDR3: CASSQSLSEYNEQFF. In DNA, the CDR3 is TGTGCCAGCAGCCAGAGTCTCTCCGAATACAATGAGCAGTTCTTC. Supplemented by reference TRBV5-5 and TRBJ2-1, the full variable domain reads DAGVTQSPTHLIKTRGQQVTLRCSPISGHKSVSWYQQVLGQGPQFIFQYYEKEERGRGNFPDRFSARQFPNYSSELNVNALLLGDSALYLCASSQSLSEYNEQFFGPGTRLTVL.

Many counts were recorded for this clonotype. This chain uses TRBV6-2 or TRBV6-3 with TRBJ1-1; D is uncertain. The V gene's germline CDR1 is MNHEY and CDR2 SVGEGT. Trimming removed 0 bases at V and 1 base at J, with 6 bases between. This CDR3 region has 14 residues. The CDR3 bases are TGTGCCAGCAGTTACTCTCTGGAGAACACTGAAGCTTTCTTT. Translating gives CASSYSLENTEAFF.

The CDR3 is CASSLNPQGSQETQYF. CDR3 nucleotides: TGTGCCAGCAGCCTCAACCCCCAGGGCTCCCAAGAGACCCAGTACTTC. J is TRBJ2-5 and V is TRBV7-9; the D gene is possibly TRBD1 (5 bases). Germline CDR1 reads SEHNR; CDR2 reads FQNEAQ (reference sequence). The length of the CDR3 is 16 residues. V was pared by 5 bases and J by 1 base, with 17 bases between.

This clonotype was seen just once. CDR3 bases: TGTGCCTGGAGTATTTCTGGGGCCAACGTCCTGACTTTC. It yields the protein CAWSISGANVLTF. The V call is TRBV30, the J call TRBJ2-6; D unclear. Trimming cost V 2 bases and J 1 base, with 3 bases left between them. Germline CDR1 reads GTSNPN; CDR2 reads SVGIG (reference sequence). The CDR3 totals 13 residues.

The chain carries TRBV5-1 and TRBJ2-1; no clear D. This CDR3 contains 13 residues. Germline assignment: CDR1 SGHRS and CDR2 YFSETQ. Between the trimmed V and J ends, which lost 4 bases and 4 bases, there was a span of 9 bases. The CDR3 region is CASSKVDYNEQFF. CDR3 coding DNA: TGCGCCAGCAGCAAGGTAGATTACAATGAGCAGTTCTTC.

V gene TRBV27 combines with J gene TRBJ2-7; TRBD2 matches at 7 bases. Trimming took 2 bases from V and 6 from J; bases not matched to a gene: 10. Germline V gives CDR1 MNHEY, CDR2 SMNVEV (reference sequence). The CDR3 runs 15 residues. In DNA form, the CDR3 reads TGTGCCAGCAGTTTACACGGCGGGAGTGGCCGCGAGCAGTACTTC. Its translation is CASSLHGGSGREQYF.

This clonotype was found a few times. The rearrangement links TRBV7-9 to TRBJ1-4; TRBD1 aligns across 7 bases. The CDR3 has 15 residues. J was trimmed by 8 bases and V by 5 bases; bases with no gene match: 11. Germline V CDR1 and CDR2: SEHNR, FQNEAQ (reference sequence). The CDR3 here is CASSVPGGIGEKLFF. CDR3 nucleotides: TGTGCCAGCAGCGTACCAGGGGGTATAGGCGAAAAACTGTTTTTT.

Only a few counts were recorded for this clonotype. CDR3 DNA: TGTGCCAGCAGCTTGGTCCGCCGGGGACAAGAGACCCAGTACTTC. Translation gives CASSLVRRGQETQYF. This chain connects TRBV5-4 to TRBJ2-5, with D possibly matching TRBD2 (5 bases). V lost 0 bases and J 2 bases, leaving 11 bases between the germline ends. This CDR3 contains 15 residues. Per the germline V gene, CDR1 is SGHNT and CDR2 is YYREEE (reference sequence).

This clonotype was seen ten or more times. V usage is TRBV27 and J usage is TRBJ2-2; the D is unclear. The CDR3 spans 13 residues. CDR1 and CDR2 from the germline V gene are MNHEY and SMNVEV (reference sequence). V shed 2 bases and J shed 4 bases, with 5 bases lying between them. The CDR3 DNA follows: TGTGCCAGCAGTTTAAAGGCCACCGGGGAGCTGTTTTTT. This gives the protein CASSLKATGELFF.

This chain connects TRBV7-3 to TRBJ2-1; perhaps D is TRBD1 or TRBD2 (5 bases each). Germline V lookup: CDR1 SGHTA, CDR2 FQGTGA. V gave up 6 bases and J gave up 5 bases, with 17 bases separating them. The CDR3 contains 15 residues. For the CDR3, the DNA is TGTGCCAGCAGTTTCCTCCCGGGGCTCGACAATGAGCAGTTCTTC. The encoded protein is CASSFLPGLDNEQFF.

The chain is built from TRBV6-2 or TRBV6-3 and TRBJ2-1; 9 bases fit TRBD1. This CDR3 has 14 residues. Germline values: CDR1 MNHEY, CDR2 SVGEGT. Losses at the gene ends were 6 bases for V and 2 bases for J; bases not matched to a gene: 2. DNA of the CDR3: TGTGCCAGCAGCCGGGACAGGGCCTACAATGAGCAGTTCTTC. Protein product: CASSRDRAYNEQFF.

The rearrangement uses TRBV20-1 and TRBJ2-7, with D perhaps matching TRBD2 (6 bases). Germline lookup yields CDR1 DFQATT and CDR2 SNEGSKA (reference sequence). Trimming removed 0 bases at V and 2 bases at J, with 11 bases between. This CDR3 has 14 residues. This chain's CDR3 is CSARDRRGTYEQYF. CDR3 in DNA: TGCAGTGCTAGAGATCGGCGGGGAACCTACGAGCAGTACTTC.

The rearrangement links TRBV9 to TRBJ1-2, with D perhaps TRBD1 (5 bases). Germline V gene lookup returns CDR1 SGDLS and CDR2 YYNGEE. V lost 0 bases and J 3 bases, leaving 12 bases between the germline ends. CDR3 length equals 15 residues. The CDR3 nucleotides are TGTGCCAGCAGCGTAGCGAATGGGGCGGACTATGGCTACACCTTC. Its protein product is CASSVANGADYGYTF.

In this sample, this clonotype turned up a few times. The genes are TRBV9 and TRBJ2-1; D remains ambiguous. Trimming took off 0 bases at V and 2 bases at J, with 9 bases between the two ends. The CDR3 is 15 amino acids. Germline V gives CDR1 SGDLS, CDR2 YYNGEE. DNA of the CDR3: TGTGCCAGCAGCGTAGTGGTCGGACCCTACAATGAGCAGTTCTTC. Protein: CASSVVVGPYNEQFF.

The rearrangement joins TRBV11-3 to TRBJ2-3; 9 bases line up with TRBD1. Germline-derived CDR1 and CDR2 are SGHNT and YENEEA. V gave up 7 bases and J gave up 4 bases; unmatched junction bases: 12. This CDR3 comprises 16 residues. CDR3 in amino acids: CASIQRGQGIADTQYF. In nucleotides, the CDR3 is TGTGCCAGCATCCAACGGGGACAGGGTATTGCAGATACGCAGTATTTT.